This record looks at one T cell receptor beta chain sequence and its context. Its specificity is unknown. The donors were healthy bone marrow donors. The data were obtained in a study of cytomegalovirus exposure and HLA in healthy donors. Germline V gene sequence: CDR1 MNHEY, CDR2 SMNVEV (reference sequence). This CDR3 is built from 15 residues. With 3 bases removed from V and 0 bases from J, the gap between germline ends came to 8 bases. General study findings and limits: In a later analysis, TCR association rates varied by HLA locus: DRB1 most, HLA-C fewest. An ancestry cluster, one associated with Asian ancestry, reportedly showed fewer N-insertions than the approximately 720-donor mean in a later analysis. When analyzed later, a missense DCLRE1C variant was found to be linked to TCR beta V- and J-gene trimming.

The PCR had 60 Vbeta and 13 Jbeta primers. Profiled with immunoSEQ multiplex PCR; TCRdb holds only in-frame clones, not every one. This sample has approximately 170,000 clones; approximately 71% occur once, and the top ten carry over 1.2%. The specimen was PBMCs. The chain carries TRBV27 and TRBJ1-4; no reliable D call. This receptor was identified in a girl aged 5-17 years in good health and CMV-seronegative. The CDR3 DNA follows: TGTGCCAGCAGTTTTACAGTTACAACTAATGAAAAACTGTTTTTT. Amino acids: CASSFTVTTNEKLFF.